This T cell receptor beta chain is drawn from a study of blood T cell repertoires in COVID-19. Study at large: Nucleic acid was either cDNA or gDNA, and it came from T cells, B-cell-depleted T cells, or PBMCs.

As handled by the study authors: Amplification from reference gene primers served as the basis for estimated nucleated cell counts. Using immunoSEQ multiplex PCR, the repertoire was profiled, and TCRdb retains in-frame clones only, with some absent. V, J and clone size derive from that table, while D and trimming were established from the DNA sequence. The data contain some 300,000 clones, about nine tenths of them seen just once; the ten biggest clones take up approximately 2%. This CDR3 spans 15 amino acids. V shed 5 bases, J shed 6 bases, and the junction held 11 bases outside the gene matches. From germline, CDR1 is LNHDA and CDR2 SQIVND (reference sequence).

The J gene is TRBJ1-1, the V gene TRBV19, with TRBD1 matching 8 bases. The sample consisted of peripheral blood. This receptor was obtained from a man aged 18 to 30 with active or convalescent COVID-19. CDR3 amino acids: CASSVGSGGQAEAFF. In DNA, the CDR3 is TGTGCCAGTAGTGTAGGGTCAGGGGGACAGGCTGAAGCTTTCTTT.